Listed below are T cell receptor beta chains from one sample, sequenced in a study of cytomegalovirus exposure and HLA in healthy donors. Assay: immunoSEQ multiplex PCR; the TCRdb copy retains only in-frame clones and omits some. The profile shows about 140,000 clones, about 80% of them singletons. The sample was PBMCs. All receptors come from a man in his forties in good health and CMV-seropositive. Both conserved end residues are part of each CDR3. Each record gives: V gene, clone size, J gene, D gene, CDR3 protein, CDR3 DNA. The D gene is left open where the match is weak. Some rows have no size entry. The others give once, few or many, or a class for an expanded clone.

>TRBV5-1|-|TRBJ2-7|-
CASSLAGQGPYEQYF
TGCGCCAGCAGCTTGGCCGGGCAGGGTCCCTACGAGCAGTACTTC
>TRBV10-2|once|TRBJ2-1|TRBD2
CASSAAGGDNEQFF
TGCGCCAGCAGTGCGGCGGGGGGCGACAATGAGCAGTTCTTC
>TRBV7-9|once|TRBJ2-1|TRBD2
CASSVGLAGVINEQFF
TGTGCCAGCAGCGTGGGACTAGCGGGAGTTATTAATGAGCAGTTCTTC
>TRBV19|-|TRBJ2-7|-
CASASPGATYEQYF
TGTGCCAGTGCATCCCCAGGGGCAACCTACGAGCAGTACTTC
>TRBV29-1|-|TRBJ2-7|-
CSVEVGGRRAYEQYF
TGCAGCGTTGAGGTGGGAGGCAGGCGAGCCTACGAGCAGTACTTC
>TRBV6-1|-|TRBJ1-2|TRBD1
CASNQPGQGAHGYTF
TGTGCCAGCAACCAACCGGGACAGGGGGCGCATGGCTACACCTTC
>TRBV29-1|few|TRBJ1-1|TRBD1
CSVTRDRNTEAFF
TGCAGCGTTACACGGGACAGGAACACTGAAGCTTTCTTT
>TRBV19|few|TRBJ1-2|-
CASSLRTDRGYTF
TGTGCCAGTAGTTTGCGGACAGACCGTGGCTACACCTTC
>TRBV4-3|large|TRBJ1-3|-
CASSPTRAGNTIYF
TGCGCCAGCAGCCCAACTAGGGCTGGAAACACCATATATTTT
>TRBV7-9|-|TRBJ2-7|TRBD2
CASSSNSGNYEQYF
TGTGCCAGCAGCTCGAATAGCGGGAACTACGAGCAGTACTTC
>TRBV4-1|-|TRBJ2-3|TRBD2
CASSLPSGVTDTQYF
TGCGCCAGCAGCCTCCCTAGCGGGGTTACAGATACGCAGTATTTT
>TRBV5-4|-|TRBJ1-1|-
CASSRTGNTEAFF
TGTGCCAGCAGCCGCACCGGGAACACTGAAGCTTTCTTT
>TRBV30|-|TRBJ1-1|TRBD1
CAWSVQGASEAFF
TGTGCCTGGAGTGTACAGGGGGCATCGGAAGCTTTCTTT
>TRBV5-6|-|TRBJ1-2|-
CASSLASDFNYGYTF
TGTGCCAGCAGCTTGGCCAGTGACTTTAACTATGGCTACACCTTC
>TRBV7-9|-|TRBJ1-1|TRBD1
CASRHRGTEAFF
TGTGCCAGCCGTCACAGGGGGACTGAAGCTTTCTTT
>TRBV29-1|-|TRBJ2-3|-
CSVVLVGRRGSITDTQYF
TGCAGCGTTGTTCTTGTCGGTCGGAGGGGATCGATCACAGATACGCAGTATTTT
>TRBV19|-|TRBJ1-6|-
CASSFRGRDHSPLHF
TGTGCCAGTAGTTTCAGGGGCAGGGATCATTCACCCCTCCACTTT
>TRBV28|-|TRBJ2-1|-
CASSLVPIAHNEQFF
TGTGCCAGCAGTTTAGTCCCCATAGCACACAATGAGCAGTTCTTC
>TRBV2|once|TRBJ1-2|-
CASFRGAYGYTF
TGTGCCAGCTTCCGGGGGGCCTATGGCTACACCTTC
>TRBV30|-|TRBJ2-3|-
CAWILQGTDTQYF
TGTGCCTGGATTCTACAGGGAACAGATACGCAGTATTTT
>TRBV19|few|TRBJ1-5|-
CASKSSQDNQPQHF
TGTGCCAGTAAGTCCTCACAGGACAATCAGCCCCAGCATTTT
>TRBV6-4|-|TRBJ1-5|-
CASFLQGWDSNQPQHF
TGTGCCAGCTTTCTCCAGGGTTGGGATAGCAATCAGCCCCAGCATTTT
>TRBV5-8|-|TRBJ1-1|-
CASSLKWPQEGTEAFF
TGTGCCAGCAGCTTGAAGTGGCCCCAGGAAGGCACTGAAGCTTTCTTT
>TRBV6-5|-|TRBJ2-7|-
CATTSGVTYEQYF
TGTGCCACTACTTCCGGGGTCACCTACGAGCAGTACTTC
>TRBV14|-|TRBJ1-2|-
CASSQAIRASGYTF
TGTGCCAGCAGCCAAGCCATCAGGGCAAGCGGCTACACCTTC
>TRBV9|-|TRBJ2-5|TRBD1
CASSVEGQGAGETQYF
TGTGCCAGCAGCGTAGAGGGACAGGGGGCGGGAGAGACCCAGTACTTC
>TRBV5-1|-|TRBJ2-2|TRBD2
CASSLASGAGELFF
TGCGCCAGCAGCTTGGCGAGCGGGGCCGGGGAGCTGTTTTTT
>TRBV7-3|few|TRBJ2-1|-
CASSFGVQNEQFF
TGTGCCAGCAGCTTCGGGGTCCAGAATGAGCAGTTCTTC
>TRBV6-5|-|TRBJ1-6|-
CASHTGDSPLHF
TGTGCCAGCCATACAGGCGACTCACCCCTCCACTTT
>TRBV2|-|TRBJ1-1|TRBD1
CASRTGGAEAFF
TGTGCCAGCAGAACAGGGGGAGCTGAAGCTTTCTTT
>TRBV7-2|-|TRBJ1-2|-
CASSSRSRGGYTF
TGTGCCAGCAGCTCAAGATCTAGGGGGGGCTACACCTTC
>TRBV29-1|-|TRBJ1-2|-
CSVEKWLGAVGPFGYTF
TGCAGCGTTGAAAAATGGCTGGGGGCGGTGGGACCCTTTGGCTACACCTTC
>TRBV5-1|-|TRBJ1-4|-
CASSLGGREKLFF
TGCGCCAGCAGCTTGGGGGGGCGGGAAAAACTGTTTTTT
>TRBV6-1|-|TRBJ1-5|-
CASSVREWHQPQHF
TGTGCCAGCAGTGTCAGGGAATGGCATCAGCCCCAGCATTTT
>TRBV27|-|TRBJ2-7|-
CATNPLGGPGEQYF
TGTGCCACTAATCCGCTGGGGGGGCCGGGGGAGCAGTACTTC
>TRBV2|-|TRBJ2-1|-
CASSEGVVYNEQFF
TGTGCCAGCAGTGAAGGTGTAGTATACAATGAGCAGTTCTTC
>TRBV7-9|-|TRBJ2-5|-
CASSLWGLPGGETQYF
TGTGCCAGCAGCTTATGGGGGCTTCCGGGGGGAGAGACCCAGTACTTC
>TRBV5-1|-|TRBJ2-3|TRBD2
CASSLLHTRAGERTDTQYF
TGCGCCAGCAGCTTGCTTCACACTAGAGCGGGAGAGAGGACAGATACGCAGTATTTT
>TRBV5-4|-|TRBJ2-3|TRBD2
CASSLAGATDTQYF
TGTGCCAGCAGCCTAGCGGGAGCCACAGATACGCAGTATTTT
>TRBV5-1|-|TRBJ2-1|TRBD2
CASSYPGTRTNEQFF
TGCGCCAGCAGCTACCCCGGGACTAGAACCAATGAGCAGTTCTTC
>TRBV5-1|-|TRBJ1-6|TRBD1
CASWTGGVNSPLHF
TGCGCCAGCTGGACAGGAGGGGTTAATTCACCCCTCCACTTT
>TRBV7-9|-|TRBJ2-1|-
CASSPSRRTGDEQFF
TGTGCCAGCAGCCCCTCCCGGAGGACGGGGGATGAGCAGTTCTTC
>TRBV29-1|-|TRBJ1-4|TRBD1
CSASRTGGAGEKLFF
TGCAGCGCCTCGCGAACAGGGGGCGCGGGTGAAAAACTGTTTTTT
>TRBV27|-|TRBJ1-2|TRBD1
CASTGTGGLYGYTF
TGTGCCAGCACTGGGACAGGGGGACTCTATGGCTACACCTTC
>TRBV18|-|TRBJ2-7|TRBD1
CASSPQGAHYEQYF
TGTGCCAGCTCACCGCAGGGGGCCCACTACGAGCAGTACTTC
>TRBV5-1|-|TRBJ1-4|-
CASSRTRGLNEKLFF
TGCGCCAGCAGCAGAACTCGGGGTCTTAATGAAAAACTGTTTTTT
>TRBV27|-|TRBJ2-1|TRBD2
CASSLGLAPYNEQFF
TGTGCCAGCAGTTTGGGACTAGCCCCCTACAATGAGCAGTTCTTC
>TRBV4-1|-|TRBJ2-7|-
CASSSGGGPLPYEQYF
TGCGCCAGCAGCTCTGGCGGGGGCCCTCTCCCCTACGAGCAGTACTTC
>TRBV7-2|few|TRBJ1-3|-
CASSPPSRGNTIYF
TGTGCCAGCAGCCCCCCGTCGCGGGGAAACACCATATATTTT
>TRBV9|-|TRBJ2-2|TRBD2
CASSVASGGAGELFF
TGTGCCAGCAGCGTAGCTAGCGGGGGGGCCGGGGAGCTGTTTTTT